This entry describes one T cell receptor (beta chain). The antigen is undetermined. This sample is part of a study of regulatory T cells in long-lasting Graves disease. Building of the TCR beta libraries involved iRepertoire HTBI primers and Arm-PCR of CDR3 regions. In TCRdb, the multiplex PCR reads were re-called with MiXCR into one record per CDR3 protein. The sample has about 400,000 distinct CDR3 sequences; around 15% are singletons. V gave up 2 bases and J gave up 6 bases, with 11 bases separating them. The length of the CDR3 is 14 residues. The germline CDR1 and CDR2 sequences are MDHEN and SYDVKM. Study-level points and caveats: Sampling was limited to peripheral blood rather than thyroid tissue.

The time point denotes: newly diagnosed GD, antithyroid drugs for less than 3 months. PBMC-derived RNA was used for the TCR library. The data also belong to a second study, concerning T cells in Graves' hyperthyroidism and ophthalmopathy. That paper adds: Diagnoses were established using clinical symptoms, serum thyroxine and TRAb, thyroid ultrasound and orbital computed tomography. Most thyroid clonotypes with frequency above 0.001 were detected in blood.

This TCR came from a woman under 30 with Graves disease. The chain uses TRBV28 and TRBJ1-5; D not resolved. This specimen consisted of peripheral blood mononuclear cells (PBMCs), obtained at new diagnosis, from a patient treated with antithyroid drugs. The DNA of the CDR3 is TGTGCCAGCAGTTTAAAGGGAATGGGTCAGCCCCAGCATTTT. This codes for CASSLKGMGQPQHF.